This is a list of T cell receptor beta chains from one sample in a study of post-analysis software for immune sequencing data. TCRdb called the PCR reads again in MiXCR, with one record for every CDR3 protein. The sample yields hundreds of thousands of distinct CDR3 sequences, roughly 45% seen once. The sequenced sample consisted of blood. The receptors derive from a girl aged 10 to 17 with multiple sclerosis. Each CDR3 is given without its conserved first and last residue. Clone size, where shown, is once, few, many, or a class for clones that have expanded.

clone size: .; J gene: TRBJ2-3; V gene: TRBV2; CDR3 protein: AGGDKRGSTDTQY
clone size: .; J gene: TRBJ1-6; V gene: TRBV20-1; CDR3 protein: SAEQGRNSPLH
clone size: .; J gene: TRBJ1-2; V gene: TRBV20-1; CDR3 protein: SASAERVGNYGYT
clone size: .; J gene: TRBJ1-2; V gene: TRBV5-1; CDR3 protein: ASSSGTEGGGYT
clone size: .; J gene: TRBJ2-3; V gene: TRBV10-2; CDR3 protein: ASSDYRTDTQY
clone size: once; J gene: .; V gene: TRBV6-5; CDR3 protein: ASSSRTGSRYEQY
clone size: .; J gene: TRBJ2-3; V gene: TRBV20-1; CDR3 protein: SARGQEDTQY
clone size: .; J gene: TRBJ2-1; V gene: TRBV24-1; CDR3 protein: ATSDWTSGDEQF
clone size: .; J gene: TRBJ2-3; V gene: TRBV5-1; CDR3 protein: ASSLLNRGSRTQY
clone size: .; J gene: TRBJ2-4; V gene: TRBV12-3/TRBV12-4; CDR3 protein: ASSSTGTGKNIQY
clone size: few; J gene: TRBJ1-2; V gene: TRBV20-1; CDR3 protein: SAIDRANYGYT